Detailed here is one T cell receptor beta chain. No cognate antigen has been identified for it. The sample originates from a study of T cells in severe cutaneous drug reactions (dated 2019 in TCRdb). Background on the whole study: Between the early 2010s and the late 2010s, patients were recruited from Taiwan, Thailand and a European registry network. Only patients with a probable or definite SJS/TEN or DRESS diagnosis by RegiSCAR criteria were enrolled. The Naranjo algorithm and the ALDEN drug causality algorithm were used to assign the culprit drug. Blister fluids/cells, PBMC and other biological samples were taken from patients in the acute stage or the recovery stage. The study paired bulk TCR sequencing with single-cell sequencing, quantitative PCR validation, functional assays and transgenic mouse experiments. Libraries were prepared using iRepertoire multiplex PCR, and a comparison was cited by the authors in which similar capture of abundant clonotypes was shown across iRepertoire and 5' RACE methods with or without UMI. What the research found in general, with its limitations: A strong increase in TRBV12-4 usage was observed in CBZ-SJS/TEN patients, with averages of about 32% in blister cells and roughly 5.4% in PBMC. The authors stated that further study is still needed to find out whether the public TCR applies more generally to SJS/TEN caused by other drugs. Although undetectable or scarce in tolerant-control and healthy-donor PBMC, a public TCRbeta CDR3 was found in all seven CBZ-SJS/TEN blister samples, at a mean of roughly 15%.

For both bulk and single-cell sequencing, libraries were prepared with the iRepertoire multiplex PCR system and TCR subtype-specific primers. Multiplex PCR with primers targeting V, D and J gene regions was used to generate bulk TCR beta libraries. Bulk TCR library preparation used roughly 85-550 ng of RNA per sample as input. Bulk TCR beta amplicons were sequenced on an Illumina MiSeq. As for the authors' bioinformatics: Sample misassignments and low-quality sequencing reads were removed through quality control steps. CDR3 was defined as the amino acids between the V-gene Y[YFLI]C motif and the J-segment [FW]GXGT motif. CDR3 clonotypes and TRBV and TRBJ gene assignments were based on the IMGT database. Per-sample TRBV expression was normalized to the mean of the same gene in PBMC from nearly 45 healthy donors. The reads were reprocessed in TCRdb, with one entry per CDR3 protein sequence and no accompanying DNA. It is TCRdb's table, rather than the study itself, that gives the V and J calls and clone size. The sample has about 21,000 distinct CDR3 sequences on record. The ten largest clones represent 7.5% of the sample.

The cysteine opens and the phenylalanine closes a CDR3 of 16 amino acids. The nucleotide record is missing. The germline V gene (reference sequence) gives CDR1 as LGHDT and CDR2 as YNNKEL. The donors whose samples were sequenced had carbamazepine-induced Stevens-Johnson syndrome or toxic epidermal necrolysis (CBZ-SJS/TEN). Peripheral blood repertoires were obtained from CBZ-SJS/TEN patients of Han Chinese (roughly 5) and European (about 6) origin. Patients with drug-induced severe cutaneous adverse reactions had T cell receptor repertoires profiled by next-generation sequencing to look for drug-specific clonotypes. The RNA source was either peripheral blood mononuclear cells or blister cells from skin lesions.

The sequence is built from TRBV3-1 and TRBJ2-1; TCRdb's assignment of TRBD1 cannot be checked, as there is no DNA. Sequenced input: PBMCs. The receptor was derived from a human donor with toxic epidermal necrolysis, a severe cutaneous drug reaction. The CDR3 protein: CASSSRTGKAYNEQFF.